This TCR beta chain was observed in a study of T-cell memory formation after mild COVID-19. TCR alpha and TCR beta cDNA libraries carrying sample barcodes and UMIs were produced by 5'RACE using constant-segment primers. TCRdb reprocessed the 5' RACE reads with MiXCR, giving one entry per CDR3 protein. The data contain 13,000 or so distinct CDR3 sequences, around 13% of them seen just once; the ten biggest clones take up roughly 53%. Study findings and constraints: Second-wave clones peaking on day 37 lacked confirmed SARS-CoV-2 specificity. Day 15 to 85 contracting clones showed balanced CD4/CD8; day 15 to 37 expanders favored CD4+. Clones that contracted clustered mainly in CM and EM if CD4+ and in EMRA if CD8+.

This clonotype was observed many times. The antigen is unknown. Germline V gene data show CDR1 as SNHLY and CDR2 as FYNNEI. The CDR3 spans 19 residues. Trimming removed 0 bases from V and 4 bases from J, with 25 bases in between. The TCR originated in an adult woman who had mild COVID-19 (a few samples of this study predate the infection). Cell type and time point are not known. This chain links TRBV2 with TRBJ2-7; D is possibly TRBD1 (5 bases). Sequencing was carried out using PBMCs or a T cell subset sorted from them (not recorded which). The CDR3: CASSEAIWGQPIRAYEQYF. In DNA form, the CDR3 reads TGTGCCAGCAGTGAAGCGATCTGGGGCCAACCTATCCGCGCTTACGAGCAGTACTTC.